The clone carrying this T cell receptor (beta chain) was observed many times. The antigen is undetermined. Those patients picked for sequencing had displayed CD8+CD57+ cell expansion on flow cytometry. Every patient presented with severe acquired aplastic anemia. Blood samples were obtained from patients who had received no prior therapy. The use of genomic DNA as template underpinned the TCR beta VDJ and CDR3 profiling. TCRdb redid the calling of the reads with MiXCR, one entry per CDR3 protein. The sample includes over 150,000 distinct CDR3 sequences, 63% of them seen just once. These data are taken from a study of CD8+CD57+ T cells in acquired aplastic anemia. Background on the study: Each DNA sample taken from sorted CD4+ and CD8+ cells came to around 2.9 ug on average. Study-level findings and limits: Between patients and controls, 25 to 35 CD8+ CDR3 sequences were found in common.

The V gene's germline CDR1 is SGHDT and CDR2 YYEEEE. The V end lost 0 bases, the J end lost 7 bases, and 11 bases lay between the germline ends. This CDR3 spans 14 amino acids. Source material: sorted CD4+, CD8+, or CD8+CD57+ T cells (not recorded which) from PBMCs. V is TRBV5-6 and J is TRBJ1-5; perhaps TRBD1 as D (5 bases). This receptor was identified in a human donor with aplastic anemia. CDR3 protein: CASSLAGAGQPQHF. In DNA, the CDR3 is TGTGCCAGCAGCTTGGCCGGGGCTGGGCAGCCCCAGCATTTT. The variable domain in full, with the rest retrieved from reference TRBV5-6 and TRBJ1-5, is DAGVTQSPTHLIKTRGQQVTLRCSPKSGHDTVSWYQQALGQGPQFIFQYYEEEERQRGNFPDRFSGHQFPNYSSELNVNALLLGDSALYLCASSLAGAGQPQHFGDGTRLSIL.